A single sample gave rise to the 20 T cell receptor beta chains below, sequenced in a study. Treg sorting used a CD4+CD25+CD127-/low gate. TCRdb re-analysed the 5' RACE reads in MiXCR, keeping a single row per CDR3 protein. The table includes about 42,000 distinct CDR3 sequences, 22% detected once. The specimen sequenced was Tregs sorted from blood. Receptor source: a female donor with breast cancer.

This chain uses TRBV7-8 with TRBJ2-1; 7 bases line up with TRBD2. Germline V CDR1 and CDR2: SGHVS, FQNEAQ. This CDR3 contains 14 residues. V lost 6 bases, J lost 1 base, and 3 bases stayed unmatched. CDR3 amino acids: CASSHGRSYNEQFF. The CDR3, as DNA: TGTGCCAGCAGTCACGGGAGGTCCTACAATGAGCAGTTCTTC.

Ten or more counts support this clonotype. The V and J genes are TRBV4-1 and TRBJ1-1; no clear D gene. This CDR3 has 17 amino acids. CDR1 and CDR2 from the germline V gene are MGHRA and YSYEKL. With 1 base removed from V and 4 bases from J, the gap between germline ends came to 19 bases. The CDR3 region is CASSQGNRGRTVTEAFF. The CDR3 DNA sequence: TGCGCCAGCAGCCAAGGCAATCGGGGTAGGACGGTCACTGAAGCTTTCTTT.

This clonotype was seen a handful of times. The chain links TRBV29-1 to TRBJ1-1; tentatively, D is TRBD1 (6 bases). From germline, CDR1 is SQVTM and CDR2 ANQGSEA. The CDR3 is 11 amino acids. V was pared by 3 bases and J by 11 bases, with 13 bases between. The CDR3 loop reads CSVDNRVRAFF. The CDR3 nucleotides are TGCAGCGTTGACAACAGGGTAAGGGCTTTCTTT.

The CDR3 loop reads CASRQGLNTEAFF. DNA of the CDR3: TGTGCCAGCAGACAGGGTCTGAACACTGAAGCTTTCTTT. The chain links TRBV7-9 to TRBJ1-1; D might be TRBD1 (6 bases). This CDR3 has 13 residues. V lost 6 bases, J lost 0 bases, and 8 bases lay in between. Germline values: CDR1 SEHNR, CDR2 FQNEAQ (reference sequence).

This clonotype was counted at least ten times. This chain links TRBV7-9 with TRBJ1-2; D unclear. Germline loops: CDR1 SEHNR, CDR2 FQNEAQ (reference sequence). The CDR3 is 12 amino acids. The V gene lost 4 bases and the J gene lost 7 bases, with 10 bases spanning the gap. This chain's CDR3 is CASSSSGFGYTF. CDR3 coding DNA: TGTGCCAGCAGCTCTTCGGGGTTTGGCTACACCTTC.

This clonotype was seen a few times. V and J are TRBV7-9 and TRBJ1-1; 7 bases are shared with TRBD1. V lost 5 bases, J lost 3 bases, and 12 bases stayed unmatched. This CDR3 is 16 amino acids long. Germline V gives CDR1 SEHNR, CDR2 FQNEAQ (reference sequence). In DNA, the CDR3 is TGTGCCAGCAGCCCAACCCTTGGACAGGCAGACACTGAAGCTTTCTTT. Amino acids: CASSPTLGQADTEAFF.

The rearrangement joins TRBV4-1 to TRBJ2-1; 13 bases are shared with TRBD2. The J segment lost 5 bases and the V segment lost 6 bases, leaving 4 bases of the junction unmatched. The germline V gene has CDR1 MGHRA and CDR2 YSYEKL. The CDR3 consists of 15 residues. The CDR3 loop reads CASRQGLAGNNEQFF. In nucleotides, the CDR3 is TGCGCCAGCAGACAGGGACTAGCGGGAAACAATGAGCAGTTCTTC.

This clonotype has at least ten counts. V is TRBV20-1 and J is TRBJ1-5; D is undetermined. Germline lookup yields CDR1 DFQATT and CDR2 SNEGSKA (reference sequence). V lost 1 base, J lost 3 bases, and 7 bases lay in between. CDR3 length equals 13 residues. CDR3 DNA sequence: TGCAGTGCTAGAGGGCAGTTCAATCAGCCCCAGCATTTT. This sequence encodes CSARGQFNQPQHF.

This clonotype was seen a handful of times. This sequence joins TRBV5-1 and TRBJ2-3; TRBD1 matches 8 bases. CDR1 is SGHRS, CDR2 YFSETQ, per germline. V shed 4 bases, J shed 1 base, and the junction held 5 bases outside the gene matches. This CDR3 is 15 amino acids long. The CDR3 nucleotides are TGCGCCAGCAGCCCCGGGACAGGAGGCACAGATACGCAGTATTTT. Translating gives CASSPGTGGTDTQYF.

The sample holds a few counts of this clonotype. This chain links TRBV20-1 with TRBJ2-6; D is unresolved. The CDR3 has 13 amino acids. Germline loops: CDR1 DFQATT, CDR2 SNEGSKA (reference sequence). Trimming cost V 6 bases and J 1 base, with 7 bases left between them. CDR3 DNA: TGCAGTGCGGAATATTCTGGGGCCAACGTCCTGACTTTC. It codes for CSAEYSGANVLTF.

This clonotype was counted once. Given a much more abundant clone one base away, this may be a read error. CDR3 amino acids: CASGPGQGGQYF. CDR3 nucleotides: TGTGCCAGCGGCCCGGGACAGGGAGGACAGTACTTC. The rearrangement links TRBV7-9 to TRBJ2-7; 9 nucleotides match TRBD1. This CDR3 comprises 12 residues. V gave up 8 bases and J gave up 10 bases; unmatched junction bases: 9. Germline CDR1 and CDR2: SEHNR and FQNEAQ (reference sequence).

Ten or more counts support this clonotype. The chain links TRBV3-1 to TRBJ2-3, with 10 bases matching TRBD2. Germline V gene sequence: CDR1 LGHDT, CDR2 YNNKEL (reference sequence). This CDR3 spans 14 amino acids. The J segment lost 9 bases and the V segment lost 1 base, leaving 4 bases of the junction unmatched. The CDR3 DNA reads as TGTGCCAGCAGCCAAGGGCTAGCGGGAGACACGCAGTATTTT. It specifies CASSQGLAGDTQYF.

This clonotype was counted at least ten times. The chain couples TRBV4-1 to TRBJ2-7, with a possible D match to TRBD1 (5 bases). The CDR3 is made up of 14 amino acids. V shed 4 bases and J shed 4 bases, with 14 bases lying between them. Germline-derived CDR1 and CDR2 are MGHRA and YSYEKL. This CDR3 is CASSPFPGQYEQYF. The CDR3 DNA follows: TGCGCCAGCAGCCCATTTCCAGGGCAATACGAGCAGTACTTC.

With respect to this clonotype: At one end, the junction sequence differs from germline, possibly due to a read error. The chain uses TRBV7-8 and TRBJ2-7; 10 nucleotides align to TRBD2. The CDR3 is 15 residues long. The V gene's germline CDR1 is SGHVS and CDR2 FQNEAQ. Here the CDR3 reads CAGSFASGSSYEQYF. The CDR3 DNA reads TGTGCCGGCAGCTTCGCTAGCGGGAGCTCCTACGAGCAGTACTTC.

This clonotype appeared a few times. The chain carries TRBV20-1 and TRBJ2-7; a weak D match, TRBD2 (5 bases). The CDR3 has 13 amino acids. From germline, CDR1 is DFQATT and CDR2 SNEGSKA (reference sequence). V shed 3 bases and J shed 1 base, with 10 bases lying between them. The CDR3 loop reads CSASLPGSYEQYF. The CDR3 nucleotides are TGCAGTGCTAGTCTACCGGGATCCTACGAGCAGTACTTC.

This clonotype appeared many times. CDR3 residues: CSARGGATTYEQYF. DNA for the CDR3: TGCAGTGCTAGAGGTGGGGCTACGACCTACGAGCAGTACTTC. The chain carries TRBV20-1 and TRBJ2-7, with D possibly being TRBD1 (5 bases). The CDR3 has 14 residues. V lost 1 base, J lost 2 bases, and 12 bases lay in between. Looked up from germline, CDR1 is DFQATT and CDR2 is SNEGSKA (reference sequence).

This clonotype was counted ten times or more. V is TRBV2 and J is TRBJ1-1; D ambiguous. The V end was cut by 2 bases, the J end by 1 base, with 5 bases between. CDR1 is SNHLY and CDR2 is FYNNEI in the germline V gene. This CDR3 is built from 13 residues. This CDR3 reads CASSEYANTEAFF. CDR3 bases: TGTGCCAGCAGTGAATACGCGAACACTGAAGCTTTCTTT.

As to this clonotype: A much larger clone lies one base from this, so it may be a read error. The rearrangement uses TRBV12-3 or TRBV12-4 and TRBJ1-2; unclear D gene. The ends were cut back, 7 bases at V and 5 bases at J, with 17 bases in the middle. The CDR3 sequence is 14 residues long. This CDR3 is CASKGRGVEYGYTF. The CDR3 nucleotides read TGTGCCAGCAAAGGACGGGGAGTAGAGTATGGCTACACCTTC.

The rearrangement joins TRBV5-6 to TRBJ1-2, with D perhaps matching TRBD1 (6 bases). The CDR3 is 14 residues long. The germline V gene encodes CDR1 SGHDT and CDR2 YYEEEE. Trimming took off 4 bases at V and 5 bases at J, with 15 bases between the two ends. The CDR3 DNA reads TGTGCCAGCAGCGGGCAGGGGCGAAGATATGGCTACACCTTC. It yields the protein CASSGQGRRYGYTF.

This clonotype was observed a handful of times. The V gene is TRBV7-9, the J gene TRBJ2-2, with D tentatively TRBD1 (6 bases). The CDR3 extends over 16 amino acids. Trimming took 4 bases from V and 4 from J, leaving 16 bases between them. Germline CDR1 reads SEHNR; CDR2 reads FQNEAQ (reference sequence). The CDR3: CASSSPPGHFTGELFF. For the CDR3, the DNA is TGTGCCAGCAGCTCTCCCCCGGGACACTTCACCGGGGAGCTGTTTTTT. Variable domain in full (rest from reference TRBV7-9 and TRBJ2-2): DTGVSQNPRHKITKRGQNVTFRCDPISEHNRLYWYRQTLGQGPEFLTYFQNEAQLEKSRLLSDRFSAERPKGSFSTLEIQRTEQGDSAMYLCASSSPPGHFTGELFFGEGSRLTVL.